The clone carrying this TCR beta chain appeared once. Germline assignment: CDR1 SEHNR and CDR2 FQNEAQ (reference sequence). This CDR3 contains 15 residues. V was trimmed by 5 bases and J by 3 bases, leaving 17 bases between them. The data are from a study of OX40 agonist ivuxolimab in advanced cancers. Sequencing used immunoSEQ multiplex PCR; TCRdb keeps in-frame clones, though not all of them. Of about 89,000 clones in the sample, 88% were seen once. Researchers took blood at baseline, on cycle 4 day 1, and on cycle 7 day 1. The chain couples TRBV7-9 to TRBJ2-7, with D tentatively TRBD1 (7 bases). This TCR was sampled from an adult with an advanced solid tumor such as melanoma, head and neck, liver or kidney cancer. Material: CD4+ or CD8+ T cells sorted from blood, obtained in a trial of the OX40 agonist ivuxolimab. The CDR3: CASSPSGQGGYEQYF. In DNA, the CDR3 is TGTGCCAGCAGCCCTAGTGGGCAGGGGGGCTACGAGCAGTACTTC.